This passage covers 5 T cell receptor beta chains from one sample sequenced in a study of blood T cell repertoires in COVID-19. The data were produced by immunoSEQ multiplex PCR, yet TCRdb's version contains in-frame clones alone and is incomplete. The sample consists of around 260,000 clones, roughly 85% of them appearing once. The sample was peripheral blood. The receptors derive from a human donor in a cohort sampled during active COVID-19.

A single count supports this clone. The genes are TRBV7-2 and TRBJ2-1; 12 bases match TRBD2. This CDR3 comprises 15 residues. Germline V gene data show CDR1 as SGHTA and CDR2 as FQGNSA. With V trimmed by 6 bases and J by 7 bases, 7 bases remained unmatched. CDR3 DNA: TGTGCCAGCAGGTGGACTAGCGGGACTCTAAATGAGCAGTTCTTC. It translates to CASRWTSGTLNEQFF. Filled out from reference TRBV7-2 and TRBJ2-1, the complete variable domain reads GAGVSQSPSNKVTEKGKDVELRCDPISGHTALYWYRQSLGQGLEFLIYFQGNSAPDKSGLPSDRFSAERTGGSVSTLTIQRTQQEDSAVYLCASRWTSGTLNEQFFGPGTRLTVL.

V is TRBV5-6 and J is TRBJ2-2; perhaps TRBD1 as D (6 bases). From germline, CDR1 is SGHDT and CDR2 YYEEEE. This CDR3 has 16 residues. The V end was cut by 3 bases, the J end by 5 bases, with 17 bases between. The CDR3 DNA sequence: TGTGCCAGCAGCTCTGGAGGATTAACAGGGACCGGGGAGCTGTTTTTT. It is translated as CASSSGGLTGTGELFF.

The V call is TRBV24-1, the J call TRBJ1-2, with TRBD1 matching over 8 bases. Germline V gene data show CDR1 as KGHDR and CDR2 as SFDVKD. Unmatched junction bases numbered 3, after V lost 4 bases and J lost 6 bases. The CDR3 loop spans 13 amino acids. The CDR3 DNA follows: TGTGCCACCAGTGAAGCGACAGGGGATGGCTACACCTTC. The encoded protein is CATSEATGDGYTF.

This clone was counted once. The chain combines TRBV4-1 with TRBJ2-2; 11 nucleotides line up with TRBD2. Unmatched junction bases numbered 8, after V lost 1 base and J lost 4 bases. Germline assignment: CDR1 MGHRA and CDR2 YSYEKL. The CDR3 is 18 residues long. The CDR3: CASSQANIAGGPTGELFF. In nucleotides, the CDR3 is TGCGCCAGCAGCCAAGCTAATATAGCGGGAGGGCCCACCGGGGAGCTGTTTTTT.

The CDR3 here is CASSPGSYEQYF. DNA of the CDR3: TGTGCCAGCAGTCCCGGGTCCTACGAGCAGTACTTC. V gene TRBV2 combines with J gene TRBJ2-7; the D is unclear. Germline V gives CDR1 SNHLY, CDR2 FYNNEI. The CDR3 has 12 amino acids. The ends were cut back, 5 bases at V and 1 base at J, with 6 bases in the middle.